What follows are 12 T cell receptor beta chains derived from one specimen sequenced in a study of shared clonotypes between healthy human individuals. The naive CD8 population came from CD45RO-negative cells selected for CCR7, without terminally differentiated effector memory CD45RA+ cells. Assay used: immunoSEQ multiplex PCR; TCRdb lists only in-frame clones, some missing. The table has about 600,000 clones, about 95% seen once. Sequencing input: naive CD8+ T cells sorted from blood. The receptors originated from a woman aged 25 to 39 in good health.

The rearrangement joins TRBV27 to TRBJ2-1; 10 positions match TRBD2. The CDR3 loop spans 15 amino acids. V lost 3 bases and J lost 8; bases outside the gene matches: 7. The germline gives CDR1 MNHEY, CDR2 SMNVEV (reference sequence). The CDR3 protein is CASSFTASGSYEQFF. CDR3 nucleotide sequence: TGTGCCAGCAGTTTCACGGCTAGCGGGAGCTATGAGCAGTTCTTC.

In DNA, the CDR3 is TGTGCCAGCAGCTCTCTGGGACTAGCGGCGGAGTGGGCTACGGTGCAGTACTTC. This translates into CASSSLGLAAEWATVQYF. This sequence joins TRBV7-8 and TRBJ2-7; 11 bases align to TRBD2. This CDR3 has 18 residues. The V segment lost 4 bases and the J segment 9 bases; nucleotides outside the gene matches: 20. Germline lookup yields CDR1 SGHVS and CDR2 FQNEAQ.

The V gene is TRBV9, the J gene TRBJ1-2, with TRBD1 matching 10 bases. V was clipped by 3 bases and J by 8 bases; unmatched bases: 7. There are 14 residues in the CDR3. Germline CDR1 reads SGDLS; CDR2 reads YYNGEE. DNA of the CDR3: TGTGCCAGCAGCGGCCGGGACAGGGGCATCGGCTACACCTTC. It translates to CASSGRDRGIGYTF. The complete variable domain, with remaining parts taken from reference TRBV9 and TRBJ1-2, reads DSGVTQTPKHLITATGQRVTLRCSPRSGDLSVYWYQQSLDQGLQFLIQYYNGEERAKGNILERFSAQQFPDLHSELNLSSLELGDSALYFCASSGRDRGIGYTFGSGTRLTVV.

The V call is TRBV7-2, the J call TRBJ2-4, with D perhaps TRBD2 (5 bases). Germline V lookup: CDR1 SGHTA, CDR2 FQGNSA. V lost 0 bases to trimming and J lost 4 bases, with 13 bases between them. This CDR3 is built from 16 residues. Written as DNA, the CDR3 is TGTGCCAGCAGCTTAGCCTCCGGGATACCTAAAAACATTCAGTACTTC. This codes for CASSLASGIPKNIQYF. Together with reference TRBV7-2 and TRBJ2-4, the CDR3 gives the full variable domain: GAGVSQSPSNKVTEKGKDVELRCDPISGHTALYWYRQSLGQGLEFLIYFQGNSAPDKSGLPSDRFSAERTGGSVSTLTIQRTQQEDSAVYLCASSLASGIPKNIQYFGAGTRLSVL.

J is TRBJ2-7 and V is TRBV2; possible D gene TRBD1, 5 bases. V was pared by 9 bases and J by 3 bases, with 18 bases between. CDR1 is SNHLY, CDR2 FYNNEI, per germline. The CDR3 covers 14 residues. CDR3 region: CARGSSDRGYEQYF. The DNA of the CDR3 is TGTGCCAGAGGCTCCTCCGATAGGGGCTACGAGCAGTACTTC.

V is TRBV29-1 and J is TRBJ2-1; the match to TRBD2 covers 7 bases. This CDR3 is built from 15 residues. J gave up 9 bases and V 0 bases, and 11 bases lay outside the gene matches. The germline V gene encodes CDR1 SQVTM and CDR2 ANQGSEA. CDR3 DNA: TGCAGCGTTGAAGACCCAGCGGGATATGTGGGTGAGCAGTTCTTC. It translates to CSVEDPAGYVGEQFF.

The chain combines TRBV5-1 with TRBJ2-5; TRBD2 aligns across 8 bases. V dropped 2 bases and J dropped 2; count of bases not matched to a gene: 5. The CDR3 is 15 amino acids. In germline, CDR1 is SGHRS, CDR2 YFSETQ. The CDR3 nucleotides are TGCGCCAGCAGCTTCACTAGCGGACCGCAAGAGACCCAGTACTTC. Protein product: CASSFTSGPQETQYF.

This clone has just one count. The CDR3 sequence is CASSESIPRKLTYEQYF. CDR3 nucleotides: TGCGCCAGCAGTGAGTCGATCCCTCGGAAGTTGACCTACGAGCAGTACTTC. The chain carries TRBV10-2 and TRBJ2-7; the D is unclear. The V and J ends lost 0 bases and 2 bases respectively, with 17 bases between them. CDR1 and CDR2 from the germline V gene are WSHSY and SAAADI. The CDR3 sequence is 17 residues long.

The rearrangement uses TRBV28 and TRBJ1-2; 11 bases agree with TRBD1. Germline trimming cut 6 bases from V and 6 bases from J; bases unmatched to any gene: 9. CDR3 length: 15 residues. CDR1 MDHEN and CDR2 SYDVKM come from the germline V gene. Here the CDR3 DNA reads TGTGCCAGCAGCTTAGGACAGGGGGCAAGAGATGGCTACACCTTC. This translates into CASSLGQGARDGYTF.

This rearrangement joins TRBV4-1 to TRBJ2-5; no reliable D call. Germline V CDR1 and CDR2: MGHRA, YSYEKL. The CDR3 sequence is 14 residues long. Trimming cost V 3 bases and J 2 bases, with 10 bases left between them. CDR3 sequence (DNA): TGCGCCAGCAGCCAGGTCGCAACGCAAGAGACCCAGTACTTC. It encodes CASSQVATQETQYF.

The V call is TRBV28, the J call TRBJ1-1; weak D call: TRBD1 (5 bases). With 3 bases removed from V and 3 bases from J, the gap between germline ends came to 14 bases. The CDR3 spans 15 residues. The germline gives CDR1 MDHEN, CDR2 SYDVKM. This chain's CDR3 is CASSFFTGRDTEAFF. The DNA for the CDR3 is TGTGCCAGCAGTTTCTTTACGGGACGGGACACTGAAGCTTTCTTT. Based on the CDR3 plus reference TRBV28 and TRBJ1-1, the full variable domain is DVKVTQSSRYLVKRTGEKVFLECVQDMDHENMFWYRQDPGLGLRLIYFSYDVKMKEKGDIPEGYSVSREKKERFSLILESASTNQTSMYLCASSFFTGRDTEAFFGQGTRLTVV.

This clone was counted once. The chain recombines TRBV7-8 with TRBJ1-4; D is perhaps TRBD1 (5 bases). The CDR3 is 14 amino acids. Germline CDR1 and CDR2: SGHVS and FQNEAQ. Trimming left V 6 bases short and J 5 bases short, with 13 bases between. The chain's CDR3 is CASSLGRRNEKLFF. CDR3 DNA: TGTGCCAGCAGTCTGGGACGAAGAAATGAAAAACTGTTTTTT.